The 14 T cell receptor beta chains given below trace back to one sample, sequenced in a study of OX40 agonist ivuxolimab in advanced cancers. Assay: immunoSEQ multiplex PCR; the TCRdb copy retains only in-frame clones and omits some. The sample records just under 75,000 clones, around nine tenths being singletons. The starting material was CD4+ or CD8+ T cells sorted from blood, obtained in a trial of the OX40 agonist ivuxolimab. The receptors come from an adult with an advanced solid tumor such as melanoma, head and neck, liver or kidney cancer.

The CDR3 DNA sequence: TGTGCCAGTAGTATTCAGGGGCCCACCGGGGAGCTGTTTTTT. This gives the protein CASSIQGPTGELFF. The chain uses TRBV19 and TRBJ2-2; D possibly corresponds to TRBD1 (6 bases). Looked up from germline, CDR1 is LNHDA and CDR2 is SQIVND (reference sequence). V shed 3 bases and J shed 4 bases, with 9 bases lying between them. This CDR3 contains 14 residues.

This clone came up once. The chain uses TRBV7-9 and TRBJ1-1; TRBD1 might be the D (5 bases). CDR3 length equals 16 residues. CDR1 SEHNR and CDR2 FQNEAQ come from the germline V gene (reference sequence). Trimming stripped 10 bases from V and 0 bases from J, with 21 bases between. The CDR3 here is CAIAFAGTLMNTEAFF. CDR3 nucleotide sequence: TGTGCCATCGCCTTTGCCGGGACGTTGATGAACACTGAAGCTTTCTTT. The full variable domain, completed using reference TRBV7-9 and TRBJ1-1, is DTGVSQNPRHKITKRGQNVTFRCDPISEHNRLYWYRQTLGQGPEFLTYFQNEAQLEKSRLLSDRFSAERPKGSFSTLEIQRTEQGDSAMYLCAIAFAGTLMNTEAFFGQGTRLTVV.

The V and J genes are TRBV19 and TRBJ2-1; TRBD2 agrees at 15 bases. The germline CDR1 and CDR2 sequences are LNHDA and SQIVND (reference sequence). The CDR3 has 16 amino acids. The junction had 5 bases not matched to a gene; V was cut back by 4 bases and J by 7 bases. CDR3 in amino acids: CASSTSGTSGRNEQFF. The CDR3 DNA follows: TGTGCCAGTAGTACCTCCGGGACTAGCGGGAGGAATGAGCAGTTCTTC.

CDR3: CASSDRQGYTGELFF. DNA for the CDR3: TGTGCCAGTAGTGACCGACAGGGCTACACCGGGGAGCTGTTTTTT. The V and J genes are TRBV19 and TRBJ2-2; TRBD1 matches at 7 bases. V gave up 5 bases and J gave up 3 bases; unmatched junction bases: 6. CDR3 length: 15 amino acids. The germline V gene encodes CDR1 LNHDA and CDR2 SQIVND (reference sequence).

The CDR3 nucleotides are TGTGCCAGCAGTTACTACCGTGCTAAGGGCCGAGAGCAGTACTTC. As protein: CASSYYRAKGREQYF. The rearrangement uses TRBV6-5 and TRBJ2-7, with D uncertain. V shed 1 base and J shed 7 bases, with 17 bases lying between them. Per the germline V gene, CDR1 is MNHEY and CDR2 is SVGAGI. The CDR3 sequence is 15 residues long.

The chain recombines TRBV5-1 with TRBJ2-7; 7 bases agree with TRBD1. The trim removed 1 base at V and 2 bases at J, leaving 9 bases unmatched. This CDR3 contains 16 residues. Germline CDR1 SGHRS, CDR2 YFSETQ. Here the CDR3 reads CASSLTPGGETYEQYF. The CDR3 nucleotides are TGCGCCAGCAGCTTGACCCCAGGGGGAGAAACCTACGAGCAGTACTTC.

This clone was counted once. The CDR3 sequence is CASTHSLGWWDSPLHF. The CDR3 coding sequence is TGCGCCAGCACCCATTCGCTAGGTTGGTGGGATTCACCCCTCCACTTT. V is TRBV10-1 and J is TRBJ1-6; D ambiguous. CDR3 length: 16 amino acids. V was shortened by 7 bases and J by 8 bases, with 21 bases between the two germline ends. Germline lookup yields CDR1 WNHNN and CDR2 SYGVQD (reference sequence).

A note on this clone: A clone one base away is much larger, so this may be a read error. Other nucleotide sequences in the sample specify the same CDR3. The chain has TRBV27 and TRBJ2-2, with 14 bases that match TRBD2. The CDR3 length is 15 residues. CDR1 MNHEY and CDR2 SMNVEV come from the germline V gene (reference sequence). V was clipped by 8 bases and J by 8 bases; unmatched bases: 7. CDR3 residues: CASSAGLAGVGELFF. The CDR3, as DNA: TGTGCCAGCTCGGCGGGACTAGCGGGAGTTGGGGAGCTGTTTTTT.

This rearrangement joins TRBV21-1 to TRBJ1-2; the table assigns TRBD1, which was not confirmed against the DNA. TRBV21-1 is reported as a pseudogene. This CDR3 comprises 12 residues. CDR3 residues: CASSTYRGGYTF. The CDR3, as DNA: TGTGCCAGCAGCACTTACAGGGGCGGCTACACCTTC.

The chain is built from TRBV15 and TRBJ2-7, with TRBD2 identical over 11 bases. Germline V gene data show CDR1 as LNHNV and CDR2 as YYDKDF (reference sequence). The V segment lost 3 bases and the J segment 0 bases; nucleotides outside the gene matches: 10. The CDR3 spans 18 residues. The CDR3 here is CATSRDPGLAGSSYEQYF. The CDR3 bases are TGTGCCACCAGCAGGGACCCCGGACTAGCGGGTTCCTCCTACGAGCAGTACTTC. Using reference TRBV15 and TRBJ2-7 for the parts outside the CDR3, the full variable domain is DAMVIQNPRYQVTQFGKPVTLSCSQTLNHNVMYWYQQKSSQAPKLLFHYYDKDFNNEADTPDNFQSRRPNTSFCFLDIRSPGLGDTAMYLCATSRDPGLAGSSYEQYFGPGTRLTVT.

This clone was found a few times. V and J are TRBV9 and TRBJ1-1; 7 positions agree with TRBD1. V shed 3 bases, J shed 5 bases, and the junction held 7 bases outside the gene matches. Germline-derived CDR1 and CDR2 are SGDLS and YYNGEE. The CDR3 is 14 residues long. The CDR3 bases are TGTGCCAGCAGCGGACAGGGTCCTAGGACTGAAGCTTTCTTT. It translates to CASSGQGPRTEAFF.

CDR3 nucleotides: TGTGCCAGTAGTACAGGACAGGTTGACCAAGAGACCCAGTACTTC. Protein: CASSTGQVDQETQYF. The V and J genes are TRBV19 and TRBJ2-5, with 7 bases identical to TRBD1. V shed 4 bases and J 0 bases; nucleotides not matched to a gene: 5. The length of the CDR3 is 15 residues. Germline values: CDR1 LNHDA, CDR2 SQIVND (reference sequence).

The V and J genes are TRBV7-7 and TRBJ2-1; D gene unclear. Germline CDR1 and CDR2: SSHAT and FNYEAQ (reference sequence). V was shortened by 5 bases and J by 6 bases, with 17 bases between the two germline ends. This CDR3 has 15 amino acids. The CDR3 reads CASSRAPSGPNEQFF. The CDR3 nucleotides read TGTGCCAGCAGCAGAGCCCCTTCCGGGCCCAATGAGCAGTTCTTC.

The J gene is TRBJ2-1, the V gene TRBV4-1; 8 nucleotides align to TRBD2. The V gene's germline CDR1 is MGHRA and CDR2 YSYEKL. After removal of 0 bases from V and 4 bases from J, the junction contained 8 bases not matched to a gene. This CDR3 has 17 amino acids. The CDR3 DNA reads TGCGCCAGCAGCCAAGATAGCGGGGCCCCCCTATACAATGAGCAGTTCTTC. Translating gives CASSQDSGAPLYNEQFF.